These 29 T cell receptor beta chains share one sample of origin, sequenced in a study of radiation and T cells in renal cell carcinoma. Time point denoted: baseline pretreatment blood. Regarding treatment: 15 Gy SBRT to primary tumor, nephrectomy 4 weeks later. Method: immunoSEQ multiplex PCR; TCRdb's copy keeps in-frame clones and lacks some. The sample holds some 150,000 clones, roughly 85% seen once. This specimen consisted of blood, obtained from a patient whose treatment included radiotherapy and nephrectomy. These receptors all stem from a woman aged 50 to 60 with renal cell carcinoma.

The chain has TRBV29-1 and TRBJ1-2; a possible D gene is TRBD1 (5 bases). The germline gives CDR1 SQVTM, CDR2 ANQGSEA. The CDR3 totals 13 residues. The germline V and J ends were trimmed by 7 bases and 2 bases, with 14 bases remaining between them. The CDR3 reads CSGDSRENYGYTF. The CDR3 DNA reads TGCAGCGGGGACTCCCGAGAGAACTATGGCTACACCTTC.

This clone has only one observation. The V call is TRBV9, the J call TRBJ2-7; 14 bases are shared with TRBD2. The germline V gene encodes CDR1 SGDLS and CDR2 YYNGEE. Trimming cost V 2 bases and J 5 bases; bases outside gene matches: 9. The CDR3 is 17 amino acids. CDR3 residues: CASSVSPGTSGGDEQYF. DNA of the CDR3: TGTGCCAGCAGCGTTTCCCCGGGGACTAGCGGGGGTGACGAGCAGTACTTC.

The rearrangement uses TRBV15 and TRBJ2-1; D unclear. CDR1 is LNHNV and CDR2 is YYDKDF in the germline V gene (reference sequence). The CDR3 runs 16 residues. V lost 3 bases to trimming and J lost 0 bases, with 12 bases between them. In nucleotides, the CDR3 is TGTGCCACCAGCAGTATCACACAGAGCTCCTACAATGAGCAGTTCTTC. Translated, it gives CATSSITQSSYNEQFF. The full variable domain, completed using reference TRBV15 and TRBJ2-1, is DAMVIQNPRYQVTQFGKPVTLSCSQTLNHNVMYWYQQKSSQAPKLLFHYYDKDFNNEADTPDNFQSRRPNTSFCFLDIRSPGLGDTAMYLCATSSITQSSYNEQFFGPGTRLTVL.

The chain carries TRBV5-5 and TRBJ1-5; TRBD1 is a possible D gene (5 bases). Trimming removed 0 bases at V and 9 bases at J, with 19 bases between. Germline CDR1 SGHKS, CDR2 YYEKEE (reference sequence). The CDR3 length is 16 residues. The CDR3 DNA reads TGTGCCAGCAGCTTGGGACAGACTCCCTTTTCGTCGCCCCAGCATTTT. This sequence encodes CASSLGQTPFSSPQHF.

This rearrangement joins TRBV25-1 to TRBJ2-7; D perhaps matches TRBD2 (5 bases). Trimming removed 3 bases from V and 0 bases from J, with 9 bases in between. Germline V gene data show CDR1 as MGHDK and CDR2 as SYGVNS. There are 14 residues in the CDR3. The CDR3 here is CASSDPGYSYEQYF. As DNA, the CDR3 is TGTGCCAGCAGTGACCCGGGGTACTCCTACGAGCAGTACTTC.

This clone was seen many times. V is TRBV7-2 and J is TRBJ2-1, with D hard to call. Germline-derived CDR1 and CDR2 are SGHTA and FQGNSA. V was trimmed by 1 base and J by 8 bases, leaving 9 bases between them. The CDR3 is 13 residues long. CDR3 bases: TGTGCCAGCAGCTTAGAGGTCCGGGATGAGCAGTTCTTC. Translation gives CASSLEVRDEQFF. Full variable domain (outside the CDR3, taken from reference TRBV7-2 and TRBJ2-1): GAGVSQSPSNKVTEKGKDVELRCDPISGHTALYWYRQSLGQGLEFLIYFQGNSAPDKSGLPSDRFSAERTGGSVSTLTIQRTQQEDSAVYLCASSLEVRDEQFFGPGTRLTVL.

V usage is TRBV5-4 and J usage is TRBJ2-3; D is unresolved. The V end was cut by 5 bases, the J end by 6 bases, with 13 bases between. Germline V lookup: CDR1 SGHNT, CDR2 YYREEE (reference sequence). The CDR3 totals 13 residues. The CDR3: CASRKQIVDTQYF. The CDR3 nucleotides are TGTGCCAGCAGAAAACAAATAGTGGATACGCAGTATTTT.

The J gene is TRBJ1-2, the V gene TRBV5-6; D unresolved. This CDR3 contains 12 residues. CDR1 and CDR2 from the germline V gene are SGHDT and YYEEEE. Trimming took 0 bases from V and 7 from J, leaving 7 bases between them. The CDR3 here is CASSLGRSGYTF. DNA for the CDR3: TGTGCCAGCAGCTTGGGGCGGAGTGGCTACACCTTC. The complete variable domain, with remaining parts taken from reference TRBV5-6 and TRBJ1-2, reads DAGVTQSPTHLIKTRGQQVTLRCSPKSGHDTVSWYQQALGQGPQFIFQYYEEEERQRGNFPDRFSGHQFPNYSSELNVNALLLGDSALYLCASSLGRSGYTFGSGTRLTVV.

This clone was seen a handful of times. The chain combines TRBV12-5 with TRBJ2-7; 7 bases map to TRBD2. The CDR3 spans 12 residues. The trim removed 6 bases at V and 3 bases at J, leaving 2 bases unmatched. The V gene's germline CDR1 is LGHNT and CDR2 FRNRAP. The CDR3 DNA sequence: TGTGCTAGTGGCCGGGGGGTCTACGAGCAGTACTTC. It is translated as CASGRGVYEQYF.

The V gene is TRBV7-9, the J gene TRBJ1-4; D is possibly TRBD1 (5 bases). Germline-derived CDR1 and CDR2 are SEHNR and FQNEAQ (reference sequence). V dropped 1 base and J dropped 9 bases, with 18 bases sitting between them. The CDR3 runs 16 residues. The CDR3 coding sequence is TGTGCCAGCAGCTTAGTAGGGATTGGCAGGGAGAAAAAACTGTTTTTT. Protein product: CASSLVGIGREKKLFF.

This chain uses TRBV7-9 with TRBJ1-3; possible D gene TRBD1, 5 bases. The length of the CDR3 is 16 residues. The germline V gene has CDR1 SEHNR and CDR2 FQNEAQ (reference sequence). V dropped 1 base and J dropped 0 bases, with 10 bases sitting between them. For the CDR3, the DNA is TGTGCCAGCAGCTTAGTGAAGGGGCCCTCTGGAAACACCATATATTTT. Protein sequence: CASSLVKGPSGNTIYF.

DNA for the CDR3: TGTGCCAGCAGCTTACGGCAGGCTAGCACAGATACGCAGTATTTT. Its protein product is CASSLRQASTDTQYF. This chain connects TRBV7-2 to TRBJ2-3; D call uncertain. The CDR3 covers 15 residues. V lost 2 bases, J lost 0 bases, and 9 bases lay in between. Per the germline V gene, CDR1 is SGHTA and CDR2 is FQGNSA.

The chain uses TRBV6-5 and TRBJ2-2, with 7 bases lining up with TRBD1. V was clipped by 0 bases and J by 1 base; unmatched bases: 2. From germline, CDR1 is MNHEY and CDR2 SVGAGI. The length of the CDR3 is 16 residues. The CDR3 coding sequence is TGTGCCAGCAGTTACTCCGGGACAGAGAACACCGGGGAGCTGTTTTTT. This codes for CASSYSGTENTGELFF.

The rearrangement links TRBV5-1 to TRBJ2-1, with TRBD2 matching over 7 bases. V lost 4 bases and J lost 6; bases outside the gene matches: 7. The CDR3 has 14 amino acids. CDR1 is SGHRS and CDR2 is YFSETQ in the germline V gene. The CDR3 loop is CASSKGGLVNEQFF. The CDR3 region has the DNA TGCGCCAGCAGCAAAGGAGGACTAGTCAATGAGCAGTTCTTC.

The rearrangement uses TRBV4-3 and TRBJ2-1; D is ambiguous. Germline assignment: CDR1 LGHNA and CDR2 YSLEER. Trimming removed 0 bases at V and 8 bases at J, with 8 bases between. This CDR3 region has 13 residues. CDR3 residues: CASSQDPPDEQFF. The CDR3 nucleotides are TGCGCCAGCAGCCAAGACCCGCCAGATGAGCAGTTCTTC.

The DNA for the CDR3 is TGTGCCAGCAGCGAACAGGGGGCGCCTACCGGGGAGCTGTTTTTT. This gives the protein CASSEQGAPTGELFF. The V and J genes are TRBV2 and TRBJ2-2, with 9 positions matching TRBD1. The CDR3 is 15 residues long. CDR1 is SNHLY and CDR2 is FYNNEI in the germline V gene. The junction had 7 bases not matched to a gene; V was cut back by 6 bases and J by 5 bases.

This chain joins TRBV5-6 and TRBJ1-4; TRBD1 aligns across 8 bases. CDR1 is SGHDT and CDR2 is YYEEEE in the germline V gene. This CDR3 is 16 amino acids long. Germline trimming cut 1 base from V and 8 bases from J; bases unmatched to any gene: 10. CDR3 sequence: CASSLLPRGLQEKLFF. In DNA, the CDR3 is TGTGCCAGCAGCTTGTTACCCAGGGGGCTTCAGGAAAAACTGTTTTTT. Combining the CDR3 with reference TRBV5-6 and TRBJ1-4 gives the whole variable domain DAGVTQSPTHLIKTRGQQVTLRCSPKSGHDTVSWYQQALGQGPQFIFQYYEEEERQRGNFPDRFSGHQFPNYSSELNVNALLLGDSALYLCASSLLPRGLQEKLFFGSGTQLSVL.

The chain has TRBV27 and TRBJ2-5; 7 bases match TRBD1. From germline, CDR1 is MNHEY and CDR2 SMNVEV (reference sequence). The length of the CDR3 is 14 residues. V shed 4 bases, J shed 5 bases, and the junction held 7 bases outside the gene matches. Here the CDR3 DNA reads TGTGCCAGCAGTTACGCAGGGGGATGGGAGACCCAGTACTTC. Its protein is CASSYAGGWETQYF.

The chain uses TRBV28 and TRBJ1-1; maybe TRBD1 (6 bases). The CDR3 is made up of 15 amino acids. Germline V lookup: CDR1 MDHEN, CDR2 SYDVKM. V lost 2 bases and J 3 bases, leaving 13 bases between the germline ends. The DNA for the CDR3 is TGTGCCAGCAGTTTACCAGGGGAGTCTCACACTGAAGCTTTCTTT. Translation: CASSLPGESHTEAFF.

The chain carries TRBV5-6 and TRBJ2-7; 11 bases match TRBD1. With 4 bases clipped from V and 9 bases from J, the junction kept 6 bases outside the gene matches. The CDR3 runs 13 residues. Germline assignment: CDR1 SGHDT and CDR2 YYEEEE. DNA of the CDR3: TGTGCCAGCAGCATACGGACAGGGGGCGGGCAGTACTTC. This gives the protein CASSIRTGGGQYF. Filled out from reference TRBV5-6 and TRBJ2-7, the complete variable domain reads DAGVTQSPTHLIKTRGQQVTLRCSPKSGHDTVSWYQQALGQGPQFIFQYYEEEERQRGNFPDRFSGHQFPNYSSELNVNALLLGDSALYLCASSIRTGGGQYFGPGTRLTVT.

The rearrangement links TRBV2 to TRBJ1-2, with D tentatively TRBD1 (5 bases). CDR1 and CDR2 from the germline V gene are SNHLY and FYNNEI. The ends were cut back, 4 bases at V and 5 bases at J, with 11 bases in the middle. The CDR3 extends over 13 amino acids. CDR3 sequence reads: CASSGTGEYGYTF. In nucleotides, the CDR3 is TGTGCCAGCAGTGGTACAGGAGAGTATGGCTACACCTTC.

This chain connects TRBV28 to TRBJ1-2; D may be TRBD1 (6 bases). Trimming shortened V by 3 bases and J by 7 bases, and 18 bases separated the two germline ends. CDR3 size: 15 residues. Germline V lookup: CDR1 MDHEN, CDR2 SYDVKM. CDR3 bases: TGTGCCAGCAGTTTTCGGCTTGGGGGCGGGAGTGGCTACACCTTC. Its protein product is CASSFRLGGGSGYTF.

The chain recombines TRBV4-1 with TRBJ1-2; D remains ambiguous. The germline CDR1 and CDR2 sequences are MGHRA and YSYEKL. Trimming shortened V by 0 bases and J by 2 bases, and 13 bases separated the two germline ends. This CDR3 spans 16 amino acids. CDR3 bases: TGCGCCAGCAGCCAAGAGGTCGTCCGGTTGAACTATGGCTACACCTTC. Its translation is CASSQEVVRLNYGYTF.

The V call is TRBV7-2, the J call TRBJ1-2, with 7 bases lining up with TRBD1. The CDR3 runs 15 residues. CDR1 is SGHTA, CDR2 FQGNSA, per germline. Germline trimming cut 1 base from V and 6 bases from J; bases unmatched to any gene: 8. The CDR3 spells CASSLGQGSSNGYTF. As DNA, the CDR3 is TGTGCCAGCAGCTTAGGACAGGGTTCCTCTAATGGCTACACCTTC.

This sequence joins TRBV5-1 and TRBJ1-1; perhaps TRBD1 as D (6 bases). The germline gives CDR1 SGHRS, CDR2 YFSETQ. CDR3 length: 15 amino acids. Trimming removed 3 bases from V and 6 bases from J, with 18 bases in between. The CDR3 loop reads CASSSQSGVGAEAFF. CDR3 bases: TGCGCCAGCAGCTCACAATCAGGGGTAGGGGCTGAAGCTTTCTTT.

J is TRBJ2-7 and V is TRBV13; D might be TRBD1 or TRBD2, each matching 5 bases. The V and J ends lost 6 bases and 0 bases respectively, with 18 bases between them. The germline CDR1 and CDR2 sequences are PRHDT and FYEKMQ (reference sequence). This CDR3 region has 16 residues. CDR3 sequence reads: CASSSIRDRSSYEQYF. The CDR3 bases are TGTGCCAGCAGTTCCATTCGGGACCGCAGCTCCTACGAGCAGTACTTC.

V and J are TRBV4-1 and TRBJ1-2, with D unclear. Germline assignment: CDR1 MGHRA and CDR2 YSYEKL. The CDR3 sequence is 16 residues long. V lost 0 bases and J lost 8, with 19 bases in between. The CDR3 loop is CASSQEMALGSRGYTF. CDR3 in DNA: TGCGCCAGCAGCCAAGAAATGGCCTTGGGCTCTCGAGGCTACACCTTC.

The J gene is TRBJ1-4, the V gene TRBV4-3; D possibly corresponds to TRBD1 (5 bases). Trimming cost V 1 base and J 3 bases, with 9 bases left between them. Germline V gene data show CDR1 as LGHNA and CDR2 as YSLEER. The CDR3 contains 15 residues. The CDR3: CASSQVAGPNEKLFF. CDR3 nucleotides: TGCGCCAGCAGCCAAGTAGCAGGGCCTAATGAAAAACTGTTTTTT.

This chain links TRBV7-7 with TRBJ2-5, with 14 bases matching TRBD2. CDR1 and CDR2 from the germline V gene are SSHAT and FNYEAQ (reference sequence). The CDR3 length is 16 residues. With V trimmed by 5 bases and J by 13 bases, 15 bases remained unmatched. DNA for the CDR3: TGTGCCAGCAGCCTACAGACGGGACTAGCGGGGGCCGACGTGTACTTC. Translation gives CASSLQTGLAGADVYF.